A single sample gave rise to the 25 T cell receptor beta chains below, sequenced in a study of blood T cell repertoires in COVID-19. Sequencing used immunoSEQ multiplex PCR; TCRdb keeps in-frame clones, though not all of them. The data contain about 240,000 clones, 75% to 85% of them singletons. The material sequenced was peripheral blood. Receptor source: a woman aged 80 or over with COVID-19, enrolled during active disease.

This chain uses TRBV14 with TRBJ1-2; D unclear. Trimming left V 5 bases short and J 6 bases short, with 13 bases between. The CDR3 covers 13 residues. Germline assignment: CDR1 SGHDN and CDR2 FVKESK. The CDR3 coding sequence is TGTGCCAGCAGCTTTCAGGTTTTCGATGGCTACACCTTC. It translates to CASSFQVFDGYTF.

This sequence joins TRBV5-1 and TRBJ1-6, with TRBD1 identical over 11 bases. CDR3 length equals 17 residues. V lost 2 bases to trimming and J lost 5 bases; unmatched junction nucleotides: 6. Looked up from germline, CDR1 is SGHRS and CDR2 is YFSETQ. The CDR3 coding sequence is TGCGCCAGCAGCTTAAGGACAGGGGGCGCCAATAATTCACCCCTCCACTTT. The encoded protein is CASSLRTGGANNSPLHF.

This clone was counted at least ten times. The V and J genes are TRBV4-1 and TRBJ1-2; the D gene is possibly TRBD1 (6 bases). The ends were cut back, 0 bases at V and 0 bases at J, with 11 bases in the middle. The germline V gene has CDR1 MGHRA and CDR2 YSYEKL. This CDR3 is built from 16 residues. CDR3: CASSQDQGTSNYGYTF. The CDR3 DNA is TGCGCCAGCAGCCAAGATCAGGGGACGTCTAACTATGGCTACACCTTC.

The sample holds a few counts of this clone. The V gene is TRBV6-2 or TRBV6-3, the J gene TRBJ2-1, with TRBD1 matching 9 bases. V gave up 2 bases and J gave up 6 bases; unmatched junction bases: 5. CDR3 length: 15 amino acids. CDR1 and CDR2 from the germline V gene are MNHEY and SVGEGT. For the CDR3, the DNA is TGTGCCAGCAGTTACGCCGGGACAGGGACCAATGAGCAGTTCTTC. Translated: CASSYAGTGTNEQFF.

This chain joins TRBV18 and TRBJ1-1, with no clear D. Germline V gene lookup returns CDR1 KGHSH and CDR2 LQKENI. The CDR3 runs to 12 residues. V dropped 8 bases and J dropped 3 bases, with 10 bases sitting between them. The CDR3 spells CASAARDTEAFF. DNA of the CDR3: TGTGCCAGCGCGGCACGGGACACTGAAGCTTTCTTT.

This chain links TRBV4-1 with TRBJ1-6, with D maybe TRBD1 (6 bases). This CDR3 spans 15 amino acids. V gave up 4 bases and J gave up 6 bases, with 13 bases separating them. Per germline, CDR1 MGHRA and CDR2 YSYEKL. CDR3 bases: TGCGCCAGCAGCCGTACAGGGTCGAGTAATTCACCCCTCCACTTT. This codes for CASSRTGSSNSPLHF.

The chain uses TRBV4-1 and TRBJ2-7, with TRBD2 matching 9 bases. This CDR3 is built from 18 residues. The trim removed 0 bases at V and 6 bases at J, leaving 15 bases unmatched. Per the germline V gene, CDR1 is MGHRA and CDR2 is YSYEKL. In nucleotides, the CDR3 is TGCGCCAGCAGCCAAGATTCGGGGAATGTAGCGGGAGTGCGCGAGCAGTACTTC. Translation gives CASSQDSGNVAGVREQYF.

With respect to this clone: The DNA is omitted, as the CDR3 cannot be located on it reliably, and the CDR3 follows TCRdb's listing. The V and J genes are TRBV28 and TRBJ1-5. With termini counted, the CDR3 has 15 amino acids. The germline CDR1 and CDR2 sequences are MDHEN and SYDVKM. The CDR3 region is CASSTSEGSGQPQHF.

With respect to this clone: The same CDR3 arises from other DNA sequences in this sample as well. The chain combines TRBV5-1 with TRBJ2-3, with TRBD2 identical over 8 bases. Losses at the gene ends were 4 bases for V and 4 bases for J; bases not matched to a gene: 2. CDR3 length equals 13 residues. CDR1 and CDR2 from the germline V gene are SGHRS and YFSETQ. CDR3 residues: CASSREGADTQYF. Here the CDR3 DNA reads TGCGCCAGCAGCCGGGAGGGTGCAGATACGCAGTATTTT.

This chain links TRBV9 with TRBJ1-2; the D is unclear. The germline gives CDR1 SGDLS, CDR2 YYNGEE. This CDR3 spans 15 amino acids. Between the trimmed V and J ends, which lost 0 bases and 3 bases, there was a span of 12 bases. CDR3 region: CASSVGGGYDYGYTF. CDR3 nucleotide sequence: TGTGCCAGCAGCGTAGGTGGAGGGTACGACTATGGCTACACCTTC.

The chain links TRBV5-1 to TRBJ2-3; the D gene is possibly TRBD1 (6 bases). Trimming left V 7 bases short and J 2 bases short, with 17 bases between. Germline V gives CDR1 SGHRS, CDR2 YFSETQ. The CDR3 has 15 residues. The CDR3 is CASAGPGAITDTQYF. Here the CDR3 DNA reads TGCGCCAGCGCCGGCCCAGGGGCCATCACAGATACGCAGTATTTT.

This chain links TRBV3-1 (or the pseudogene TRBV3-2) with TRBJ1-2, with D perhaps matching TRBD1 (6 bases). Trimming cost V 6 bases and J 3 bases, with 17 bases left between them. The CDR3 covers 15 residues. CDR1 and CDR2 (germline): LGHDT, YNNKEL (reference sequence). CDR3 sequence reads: CASSRTVLLDYGYTF. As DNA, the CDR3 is TGTGCCAGCAGTCGGACAGTTCTTCTGGACTATGGCTACACCTTC.

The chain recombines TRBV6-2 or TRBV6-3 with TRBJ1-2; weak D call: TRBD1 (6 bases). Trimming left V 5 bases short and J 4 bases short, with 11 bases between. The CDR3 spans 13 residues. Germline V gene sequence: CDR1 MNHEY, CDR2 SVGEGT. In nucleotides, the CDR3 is TGTGCCAGCAGTCCGGACAGCGCCTATGGCTACACCTTC. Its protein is CASSPDSAYGYTF.

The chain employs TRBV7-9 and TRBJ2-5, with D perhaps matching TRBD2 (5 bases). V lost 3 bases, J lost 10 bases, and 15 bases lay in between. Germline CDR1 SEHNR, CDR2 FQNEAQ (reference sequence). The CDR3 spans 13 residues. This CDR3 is CASSFFTTEDQYF. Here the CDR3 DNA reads TGTGCCAGCAGCTTCTTCACCACGGAGGACCAGTACTTC.

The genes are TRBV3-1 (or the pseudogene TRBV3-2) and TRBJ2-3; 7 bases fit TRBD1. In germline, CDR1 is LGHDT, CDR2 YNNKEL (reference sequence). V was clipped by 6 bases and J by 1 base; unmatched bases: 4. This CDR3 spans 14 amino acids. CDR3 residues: CASRATGRTDTQYF. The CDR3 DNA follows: TGTGCCAGCAGGGCGACAGGGCGCACAGATACGCAGTATTTT.

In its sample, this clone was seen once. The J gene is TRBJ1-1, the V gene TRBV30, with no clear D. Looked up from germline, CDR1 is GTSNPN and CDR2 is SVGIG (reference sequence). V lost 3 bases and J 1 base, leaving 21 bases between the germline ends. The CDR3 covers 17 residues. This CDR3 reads CAWSRLDAGLGNTEAFF. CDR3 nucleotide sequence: TGTGCCTGGAGCCGGTTAGATGCGGGGTTGGGGAACACTGAAGCTTTCTTT.

As DNA, the CDR3 is TGTGCCAGCAGCCAAATCACGGACAGGGGCAACTATGGCTACACCTTC. Its protein product is CASSQITDRGNYGYTF. The J gene is TRBJ1-2, the V gene TRBV3-1 (or the pseudogene TRBV3-2), with 9 bases identical to TRBD1. This CDR3 is 16 amino acids long. V gave up 2 bases and J gave up 2 bases; unmatched junction bases: 6. Per the germline V gene, CDR1 is LGHDT and CDR2 is YNNKEL (reference sequence).

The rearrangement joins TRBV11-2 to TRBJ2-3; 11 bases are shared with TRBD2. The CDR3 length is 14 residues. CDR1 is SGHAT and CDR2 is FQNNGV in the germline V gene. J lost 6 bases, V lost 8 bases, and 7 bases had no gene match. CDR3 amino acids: CASLTSGGSDTQYF. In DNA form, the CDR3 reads TGTGCCAGCCTTACTAGCGGGGGATCGGATACGCAGTATTTT.

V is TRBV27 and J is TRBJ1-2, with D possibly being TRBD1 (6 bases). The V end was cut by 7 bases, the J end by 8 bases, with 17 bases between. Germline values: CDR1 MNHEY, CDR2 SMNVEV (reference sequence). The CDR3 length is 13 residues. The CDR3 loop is CASTPGGARGYTF. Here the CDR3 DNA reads TGTGCCAGCACCCCGGGGGGGGCGAGAGGCTACACCTTC.

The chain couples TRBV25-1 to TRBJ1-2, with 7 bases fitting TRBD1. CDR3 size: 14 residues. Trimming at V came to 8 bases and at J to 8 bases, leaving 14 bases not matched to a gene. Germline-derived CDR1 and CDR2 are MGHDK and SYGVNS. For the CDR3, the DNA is TGTGCCAGCCATGGCGTAGGGGGCGCGGACGGCTACACCTTC. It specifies CASHGVGGADGYTF.

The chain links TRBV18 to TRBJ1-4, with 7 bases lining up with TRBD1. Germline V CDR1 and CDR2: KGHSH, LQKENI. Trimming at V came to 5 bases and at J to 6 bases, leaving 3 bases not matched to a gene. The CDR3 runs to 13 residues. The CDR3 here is CASSTGADEKLFF. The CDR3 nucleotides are TGTGCCAGCTCAACAGGGGCGGATGAAAAACTGTTTTTT.

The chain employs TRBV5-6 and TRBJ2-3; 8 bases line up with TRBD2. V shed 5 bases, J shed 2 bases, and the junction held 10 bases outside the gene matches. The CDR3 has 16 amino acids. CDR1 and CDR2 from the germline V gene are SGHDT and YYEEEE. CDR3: CASRPKGLVLTDTQYF. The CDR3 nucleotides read TGTGCCAGCAGACCAAAGGGACTAGTTCTCACAGATACGCAGTATTTT.

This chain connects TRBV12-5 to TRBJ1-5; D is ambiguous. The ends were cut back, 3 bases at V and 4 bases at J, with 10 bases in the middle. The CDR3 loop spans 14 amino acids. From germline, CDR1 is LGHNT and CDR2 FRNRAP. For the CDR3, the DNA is TGTGCTAGTGGTTTAGCCGGGGTGAATCAGCCCCAGCATTTT. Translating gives CASGLAGVNQPQHF.

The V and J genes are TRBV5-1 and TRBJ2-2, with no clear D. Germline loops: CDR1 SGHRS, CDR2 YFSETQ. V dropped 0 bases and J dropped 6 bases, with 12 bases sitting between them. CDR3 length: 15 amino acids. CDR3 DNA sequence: TGCGCCAGCAGCTTGGAAGCAGGTTGGTCCGGGGAGCTGTTTTTT. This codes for CASSLEAGWSGELFF.

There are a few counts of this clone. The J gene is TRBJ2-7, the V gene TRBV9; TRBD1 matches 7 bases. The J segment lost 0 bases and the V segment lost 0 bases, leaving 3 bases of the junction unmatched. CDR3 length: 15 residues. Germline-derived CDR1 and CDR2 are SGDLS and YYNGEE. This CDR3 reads CASSVGGDSSYEQYF. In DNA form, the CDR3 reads TGTGCCAGCAGCGTAGGAGGGGACAGCTCCTACGAGCAGTACTTC.